The 21 T cell receptor beta chains in this list originate from one sample, sequenced in a study of blood T cell repertoires in COVID-19. Sequencing used immunoSEQ multiplex PCR; TCRdb keeps in-frame clones, though not all of them. The sample holds about 270,000 clones, about four fifths seen once. Sequences were obtained from peripheral blood. These TCRs come from a woman aged 50 to 60 who had recovered from COVID-19.

This clone was counted a single time. The chain uses TRBV6-5 and TRBJ1-5; D possibly corresponds to TRBD1 (6 bases). The CDR3 is 15 residues long. V lost 10 bases, J lost 5 bases, and 21 bases lay in between. Germline V CDR1 and CDR2: MNHEY, SVGAGI. The DNA of the CDR3 is TGTGCCACAACTCGAAATCAGGGGTGGGATCAGCCCCAGCATTTT. Encoded protein: CATTRNQGWDQPQHF.

A single count supports this clone. The chain recombines TRBV27 with TRBJ1-5; no firm D call. Germline V gene data show CDR1 as MNHEY and CDR2 as SMNVEV (reference sequence). The CDR3 is 17 residues long. Trimming pared 6 bases from V and 6 bases from J, leaving 24 bases between. This CDR3 reads CASRTLGYGENLQPQHF. Here the CDR3 DNA reads TGTGCCAGCAGGACCCTAGGTTACGGGGAAAATCTTCAGCCCCAGCATTTT.

V gene TRBV2 combines with J gene TRBJ2-7; 11 bases are shared with TRBD2. The V and J ends lost 6 bases and 6 bases, in that order; junction bases with no gene match: 13. The CDR3 runs to 16 residues. Germline V gene sequence: CDR1 SNHLY, CDR2 FYNNEI. The CDR3 loop reads CASRDRELAGVGEQYF. The CDR3 DNA follows: TGTGCCAGCAGGGACAGAGAACTAGCGGGAGTGGGCGAGCAGTACTTC.

The rearrangement links TRBV5-1 to TRBJ2-3; 7 bases line up with TRBD1. CDR1 is SGHRS and CDR2 is YFSETQ in the germline V gene. The CDR3 runs to 14 residues. The J segment lost 1 base and the V segment lost 4 bases, leaving 3 bases of the junction unmatched. In nucleotides, the CDR3 is TGCGCCAGCAGCCAAGGGGGCGGCACAGATACGCAGTATTTT. It translates to CASSQGGGTDTQYF.

This chain joins TRBV5-1 and TRBJ2-5; D is unclear. This CDR3 has 15 amino acids. Trimming shortened V by 4 bases and J by 2 bases, and 15 bases separated the two germline ends. CDR1 is SGHRS and CDR2 is YFSETQ in the germline V gene. This CDR3 reads CASSPHDGLQETQYF. Written as DNA, the CDR3 is TGCGCCAGCAGCCCACATGACGGGTTACAAGAGACCCAGTACTTC.

V gene TRBV27 combines with J gene TRBJ2-2; D is ambiguous. This CDR3 has 14 residues. Trimming removed 1 base from V and 6 bases from J, with 9 bases in between. The V gene's germline CDR1 is MNHEY and CDR2 SMNVEV (reference sequence). CDR3 protein: CASSLLRGSGELFF. CDR3 nucleotides: TGTGCCAGCAGTTTATTGAGAGGTTCCGGGGAGCTGTTTTTT.

The chain links TRBV5-1 to TRBJ1-1, with a tentative D call TRBD1 (6 bases). This CDR3 region has 14 residues. V dropped 2 bases and J dropped 0 bases, with 8 bases sitting between them. Germline assignment: CDR1 SGHRS and CDR2 YFSETQ. The CDR3 protein is CASSFRDMNTEAFF. The CDR3 nucleotides read TGCGCCAGCAGCTTCCGGGACATGAACACTGAAGCTTTCTTT. Full variable domain (remainder filled in from reference TRBV5-1 and TRBJ1-1): KAGVTQTPRYLIKTRGQQVTLSCSPISGHRSVSWYQQTPGQGLQFLFEYFSETQRNKGNFPGRFSGRQFSNSRSEMNVSTLELGDSALYLCASSFRDMNTEAFFGQGTRLTVV.

The chain couples TRBV3-1 (or the pseudogene TRBV3-2) to TRBJ1-5; TRBD1 matches 9 bases. The germline V gene has CDR1 LGHDT and CDR2 YNNKEL (reference sequence). Losses at the gene ends were 0 bases for V and 0 bases for J; bases not matched to a gene: 15. CDR3 length: 21 residues. DNA of the CDR3: TGTGCCAGCAGCCAAGAGACGGACAGGGGTACGGGAGTGGATAGCAATCAGCCCCAGCATTTT. Its protein is CASSQETDRGTGVDSNQPQHF.

Note on this clone: An end of the junction does not agree with germline; a read error may underlie this. The chain joins TRBV30 to TRBJ1-2; possible D gene TRBD1, 6 bases. This CDR3 has 15 residues. Germline V CDR1 and CDR2: GTSNPN, SVGIG (reference sequence). CDR3 sequence (DNA): TGTGCCTGGGTCCCCTTAGGGGGATTCTTTACCGCGGCACAATTC. Translating it yields CAWVPLGGFFTAAQF.

The genes are TRBV18 and TRBJ1-3; the D gene is possibly TRBD1 (5 bases). The CDR3 consists of 15 residues. Trimming left V 2 bases short and J 7 bases short, with 15 bases between. Per germline, CDR1 KGHSH and CDR2 LQKENI. CDR3 sequence (DNA): TGTGCCAGCTCACCAACAGGAGATATTGAGAACACCATATATTTT. This codes for CASSPTGDIENTIYF. Combining the CDR3 with reference TRBV18 and TRBJ1-3 gives the whole variable domain NAGVMQNPRHLVRRRGQEARLRCSPMKGHSHVYWYRQLPEEGLKFMVYLQKENIIDESGMPKERFSAEFPKEGPSILRIQQVVRGDSAAYFCASSPTGDIENTIYFGEGSWLTVV.

V and J are TRBV6-1 and TRBJ2-5; D is unclear. V lost 3 bases to trimming and J lost 0 bases, with 5 bases between them. CDR3 length: 13 residues. Looked up from germline, CDR1 is MNHNS and CDR2 is SASEGT. As DNA, the CDR3 is TGTGCCAGCAGTGATAGTAACCAAGAGACCCAGTACTTC. Its protein product is CASSDSNQETQYF.

J is TRBJ1-4 and V is TRBV18; the D is unclear. The ends were cut back, 2 bases at V and 0 bases at J, with 7 bases in the middle. The CDR3 loop spans 15 amino acids. Germline V gene lookup returns CDR1 KGHSH and CDR2 LQKENI. The CDR3: CASSPLRATNEKLFF. DNA of the CDR3: TGTGCCAGCTCACCATTGAGAGCAACTAATGAAAAACTGTTTTTT.

The rearrangement joins TRBV19 to TRBJ1-5; no firm D call. Per the germline V gene, CDR1 is LNHDA and CDR2 is SQIVND (reference sequence). The V end lost 5 bases, the J end lost 4 bases, and 12 bases lay between the germline ends. The CDR3 runs 14 residues. This chain's CDR3 is CASSHLPGNQPQHF. The DNA of the CDR3 is TGTGCCAGTAGTCACCTGCCAGGTAATCAGCCCCAGCATTTT.

V gene TRBV6-5 combines with J gene TRBJ2-7; D call uncertain. Germline V gene sequence: CDR1 MNHEY, CDR2 SVGAGI. V was shortened by 6 bases and J by 6 bases, with 15 bases between the two germline ends. This CDR3 is 13 amino acids long. The CDR3 here is CASRRTEASEQYF. The DNA for the CDR3 is TGTGCCAGCAGGCGAACAGAAGCCTCCGAGCAGTACTTC.

V gene TRBV7-2 combines with J gene TRBJ1-3; 8 bases align to TRBD1. V dropped 5 bases and J dropped 1; count of bases not matched to a gene: 7. The CDR3 totals 16 residues. CDR1 is SGHTA and CDR2 is FQGNSA in the germline V gene. The CDR3 DNA reads TGTGCCAGCAGCCGCAGAGACAGGGGATCTGGAAACACCATATATTTT. Amino acid sequence: CASSRRDRGSGNTIYF.

This chain uses TRBV7-3 with TRBJ2-3; 10 bases agree with TRBD1. Losses at the gene ends were 5 bases for V and 4 bases for J; bases not matched to a gene: 6. This CDR3 has 15 amino acids. The germline V gene has CDR1 SGHTA and CDR2 FQGTGA. Here the CDR3 DNA reads TGTGCCAGCAGCCCACGACAGGGGGCGGCAGATACGCAGTATTTT. Amino acid sequence: CASSPRQGAADTQYF.

This sequence joins TRBV28 and TRBJ1-2, with a possible D match to TRBD1 (5 bases). Germline loops: CDR1 MDHEN, CDR2 SYDVKM. The germline V and J ends were trimmed by 6 bases and 4 bases, with 12 bases remaining between them. The CDR3 extends over 13 amino acids. In DNA form, the CDR3 reads TGTGCCAGCAGCTTTCAGGGATCCTATGGCTACACCTTC. Translated, it gives CASSFQGSYGYTF.

The CDR3, as DNA: TGCGCCAGCAGCCCCAGGACAGGGGGCAGTGGCTACACCTTC. Its protein product is CASSPRTGGSGYTF. The chain links TRBV4-3 to TRBJ1-2; 11 nucleotides line up with TRBD1. The germline CDR1 and CDR2 sequences are LGHNA and YSLEER. Losses at the gene ends were 4 bases for V and 7 bases for J; bases not matched to a gene: 5. The CDR3 length is 14 residues.

A remark on this clone: The sample carries other DNA sequences with the same CDR3. The rearrangement joins TRBV6-2 or TRBV6-3 to TRBJ2-1; no reliable D call. Trimming took off 2 bases at V and 0 bases at J, with 8 bases between the two ends. This CDR3 region has 15 residues. Per the germline V gene, CDR1 is MNHEY and CDR2 is SVGEGT. CDR3 nucleotide sequence: TGTGCCAGCAGTTACGGCGGCAGCTCCTACAATGAGCAGTTCTTC. Its protein is CASSYGGSSYNEQFF.

The V gene is TRBV9, the J gene TRBJ2-3, with TRBD2 matching over 10 bases. The junction had 4 bases not matched to a gene; V was cut back by 1 base and J by 8 bases. Germline lookup yields CDR1 SGDLS and CDR2 YYNGEE. This CDR3 has 14 residues. The CDR3 loop reads CASSVTWTSGTQYF. The CDR3 nucleotides read TGTGCCAGCAGCGTAACTTGGACTAGCGGTACGCAGTATTTT.

CDR3 nucleotide sequence: TGTGCCTGGAGTGGGGGCGGTGAAAAACTGTTTTTT. Amino acid sequence: CAWSGGGEKLFF. The chain joins TRBV30 to TRBJ1-4, with D perhaps TRBD1 (5 bases). This CDR3 region has 12 residues. Trimming removed 1 base at V and 7 bases at J, with 7 bases between. Germline V gives CDR1 GTSNPN, CDR2 SVGIG (reference sequence).